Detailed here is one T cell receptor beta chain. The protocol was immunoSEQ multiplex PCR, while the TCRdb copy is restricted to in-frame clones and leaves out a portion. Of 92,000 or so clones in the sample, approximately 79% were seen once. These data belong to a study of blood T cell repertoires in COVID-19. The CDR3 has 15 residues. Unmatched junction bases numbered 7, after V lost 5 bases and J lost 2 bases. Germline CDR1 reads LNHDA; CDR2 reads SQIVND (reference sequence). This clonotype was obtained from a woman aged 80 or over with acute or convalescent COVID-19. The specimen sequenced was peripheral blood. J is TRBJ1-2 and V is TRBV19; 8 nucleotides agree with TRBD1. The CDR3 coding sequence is TGTGCCAGTAGTCGAACAGGGGGAGAGAACTATGGCTACACCTTC. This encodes CASSRTGGENYGYTF.